This T cell receptor beta chain appears in the sequencing data of a study of shared clonotypes between healthy human individuals. The study, taken as a whole, reports: Investigators collected only blood, and repertoires in tissues likely differ. Between a few donors, naive CD4 clonotypes were shared at a level of about 5%. Memory subsets generally showed smaller estimated richness than naive subsets did.

TCRdb keeps only in-frame clones here, not all; method: immunoSEQ multiplex PCR. The sample shows 500,000 or so clones, 95% to 96% of them seen only once. The V gene's germline CDR1 is MNHEY and CDR2 SMNVEV (reference sequence). Trimming took 5 bases from V and 1 from J, leaving 15 bases between them. This CDR3 is built from 15 residues. Remarks on this clone: Its antigen is still unknown.

The clonotype was recovered from a woman aged 25 to 39 in good health. The chain combines TRBV27 with TRBJ2-7; D is perhaps TRBD1 or TRBD2 (5 bases each). The sample consisted of naive CD4+ T cells sorted from blood. This sample's subset: CD45RA+ positively selected. CDR3 in DNA: TGTGCCAGCAGTCAATCCGGGACGGAGTCCTACGAGCAGTACTTC. Protein sequence: CASSQSGTESYEQYF.